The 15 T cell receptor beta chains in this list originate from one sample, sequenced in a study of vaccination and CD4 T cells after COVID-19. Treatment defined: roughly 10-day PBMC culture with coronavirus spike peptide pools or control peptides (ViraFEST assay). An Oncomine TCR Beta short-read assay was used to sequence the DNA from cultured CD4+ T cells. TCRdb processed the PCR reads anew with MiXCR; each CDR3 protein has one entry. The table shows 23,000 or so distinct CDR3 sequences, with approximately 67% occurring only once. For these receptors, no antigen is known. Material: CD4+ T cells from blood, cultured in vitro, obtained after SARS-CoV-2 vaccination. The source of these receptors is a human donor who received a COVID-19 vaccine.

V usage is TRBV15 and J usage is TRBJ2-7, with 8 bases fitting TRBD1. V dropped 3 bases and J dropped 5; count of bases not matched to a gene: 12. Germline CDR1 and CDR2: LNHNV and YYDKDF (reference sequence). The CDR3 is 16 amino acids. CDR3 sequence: CATSRGRGQGADEQYF. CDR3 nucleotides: TGTGCCACCAGCAGGGGCCGAGGGCAGGGGGCTGACGAGCAGTACTTC. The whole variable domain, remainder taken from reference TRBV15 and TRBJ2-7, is DAMVIQNPRYQVTQFGKPVTLSCSQTLNHNVMYWYQQKSSQAPKLLFHYYDKDFNNEADTPDNFQSRRPNTSFCFLDIRSPGLGDTAMYLCATSRGRGQGADEQYFGPGTRLTVT.

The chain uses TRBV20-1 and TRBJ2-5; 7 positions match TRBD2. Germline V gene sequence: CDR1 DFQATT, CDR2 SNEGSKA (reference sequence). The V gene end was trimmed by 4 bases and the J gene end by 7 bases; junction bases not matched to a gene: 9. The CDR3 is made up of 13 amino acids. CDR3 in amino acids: CSAIIGLVGTQYF. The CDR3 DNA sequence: TGCAGTGCTATTATCGGACTAGTTGGGACCCAGTACTTC.

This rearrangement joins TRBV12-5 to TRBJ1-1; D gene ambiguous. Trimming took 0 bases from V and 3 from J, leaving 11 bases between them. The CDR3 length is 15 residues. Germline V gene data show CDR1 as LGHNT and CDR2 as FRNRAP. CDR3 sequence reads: CASGLVRVGYTEAFF. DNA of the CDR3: TGTGCTAGTGGTTTGGTAAGGGTGGGGTACACTGAAGCTTTCTTT.

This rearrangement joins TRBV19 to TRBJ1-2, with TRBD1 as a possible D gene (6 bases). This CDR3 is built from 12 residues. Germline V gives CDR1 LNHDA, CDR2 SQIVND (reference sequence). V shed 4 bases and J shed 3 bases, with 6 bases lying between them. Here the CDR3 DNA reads TGTGCCAGTAGTAACAGGGACTATGGCTACACCTTC. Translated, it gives CASSNRDYGYTF.

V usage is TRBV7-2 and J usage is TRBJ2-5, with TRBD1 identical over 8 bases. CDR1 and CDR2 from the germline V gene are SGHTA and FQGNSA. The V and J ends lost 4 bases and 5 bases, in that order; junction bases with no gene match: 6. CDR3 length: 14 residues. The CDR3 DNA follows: TGTGCCAGCAGCTCCACAGGGGGTGTGGAGACCCAGTACTTC. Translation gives CASSSTGGVETQYF.

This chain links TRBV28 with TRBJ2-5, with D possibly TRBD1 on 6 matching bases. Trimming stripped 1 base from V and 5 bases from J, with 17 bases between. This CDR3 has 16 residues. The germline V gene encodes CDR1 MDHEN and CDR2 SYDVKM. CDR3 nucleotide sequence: TGTGCCAGCAGTTTATACACGGGACAACGCACGGAGACCCAGTACTTC. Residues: CASSLYTGQRTETQYF.

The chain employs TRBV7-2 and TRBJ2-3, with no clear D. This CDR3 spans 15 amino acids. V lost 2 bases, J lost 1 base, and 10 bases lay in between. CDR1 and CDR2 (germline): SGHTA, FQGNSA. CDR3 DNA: TGTGCCAGCAGCTTATTAAGTCGGGGCACAGATACGCAGTATTTT. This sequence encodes CASSLLSRGTDTQYF.

The CDR3 protein is CASRPGIVYGYTF. The CDR3 nucleotides are TGTGCCAGCAGACCCGGTATCGTATATGGCTACACCTTC. The chain links TRBV6-1 to TRBJ1-2; the D is unclear. The CDR3 contains 13 residues. Germline-derived CDR1 and CDR2 are MNHNS and SASEGT. Trimming stripped 6 bases from V and 5 bases from J, with 13 bases between.

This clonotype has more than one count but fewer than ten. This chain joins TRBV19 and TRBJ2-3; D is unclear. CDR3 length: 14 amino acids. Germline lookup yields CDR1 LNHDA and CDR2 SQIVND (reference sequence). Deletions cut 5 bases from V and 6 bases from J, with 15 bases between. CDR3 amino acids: CASSPQYQGDTQYF. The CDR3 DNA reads TGTGCCAGTAGTCCCCAGTACCAAGGTGATACGCAGTATTTT.

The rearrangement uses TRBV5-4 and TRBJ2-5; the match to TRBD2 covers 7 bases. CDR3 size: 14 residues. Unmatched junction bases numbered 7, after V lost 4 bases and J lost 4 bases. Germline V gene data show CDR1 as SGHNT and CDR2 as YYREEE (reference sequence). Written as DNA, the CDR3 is TGTGCCAGCAGCCCGAGGGACTATCGAGAGACCCAGTACTTC. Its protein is CASSPRDYRETQYF.

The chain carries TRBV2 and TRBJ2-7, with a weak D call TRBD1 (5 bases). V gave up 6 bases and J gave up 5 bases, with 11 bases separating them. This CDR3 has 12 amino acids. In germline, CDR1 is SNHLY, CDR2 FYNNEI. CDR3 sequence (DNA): TGTGCCAGCAGAAAGGAGACAGACGAGCAGTACTTC. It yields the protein CASRKETDEQYF.

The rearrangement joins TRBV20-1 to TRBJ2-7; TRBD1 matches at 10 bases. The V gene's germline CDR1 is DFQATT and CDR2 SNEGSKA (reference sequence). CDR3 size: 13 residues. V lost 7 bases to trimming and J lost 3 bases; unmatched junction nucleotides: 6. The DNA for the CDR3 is TGCAGTGTCAGGGGACAGGGGATCTACGAGCAGTACTTC. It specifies CSVRGQGIYEQYF.

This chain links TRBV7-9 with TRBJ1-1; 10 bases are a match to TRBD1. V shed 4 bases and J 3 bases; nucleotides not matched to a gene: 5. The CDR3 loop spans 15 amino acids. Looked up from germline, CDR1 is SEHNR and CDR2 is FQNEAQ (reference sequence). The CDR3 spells CASSYPTGGDTEAFF. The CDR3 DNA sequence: TGTGCCAGCAGCTACCCGACAGGGGGCGACACTGAAGCTTTCTTT. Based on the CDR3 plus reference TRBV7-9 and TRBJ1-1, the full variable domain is DTGVSQNPRHKITKRGQNVTFRCDPISEHNRLYWYRQTLGQGPEFLTYFQNEAQLEKSRLLSDRFSAERPKGSFSTLEIQRTEQGDSAMYLCASSYPTGGDTEAFFGQGTRLTVV.

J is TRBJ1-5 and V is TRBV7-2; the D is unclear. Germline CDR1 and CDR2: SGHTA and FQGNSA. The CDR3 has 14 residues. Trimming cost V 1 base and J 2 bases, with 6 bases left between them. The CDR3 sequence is CASSLVAGNQPQHF. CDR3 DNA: TGTGCCAGCAGCTTAGTCGCAGGCAATCAGCCCCAGCATTTT.

The CDR3 loop reads CSAPLSEATDTQYF. CDR3 coding DNA: TGCAGTGCGCCACTAAGCGAGGCGACAGATACGCAGTATTTT. The chain is built from TRBV20-1 and TRBJ2-3; D unclear. Germline CDR1 and CDR2: DFQATT and SNEGSKA (reference sequence). The V end lost 6 bases, the J end lost 3 bases, and 16 bases lay between the germline ends. This CDR3 has 14 residues.